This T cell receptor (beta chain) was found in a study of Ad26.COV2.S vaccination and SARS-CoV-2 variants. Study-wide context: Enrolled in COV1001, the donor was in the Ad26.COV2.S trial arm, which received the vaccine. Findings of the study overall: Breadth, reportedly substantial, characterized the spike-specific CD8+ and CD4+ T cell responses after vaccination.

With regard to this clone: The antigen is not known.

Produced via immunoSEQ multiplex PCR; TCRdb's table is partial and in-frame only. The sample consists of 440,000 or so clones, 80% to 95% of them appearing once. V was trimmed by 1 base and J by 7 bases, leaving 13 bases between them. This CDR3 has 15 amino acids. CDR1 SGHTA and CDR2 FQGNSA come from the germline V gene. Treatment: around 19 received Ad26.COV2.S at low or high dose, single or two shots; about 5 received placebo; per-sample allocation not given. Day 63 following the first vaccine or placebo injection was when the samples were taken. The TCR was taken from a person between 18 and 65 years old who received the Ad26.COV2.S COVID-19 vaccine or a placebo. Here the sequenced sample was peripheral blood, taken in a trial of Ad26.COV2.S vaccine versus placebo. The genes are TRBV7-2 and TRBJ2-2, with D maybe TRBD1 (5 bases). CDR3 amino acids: CASSLVMGPNGELFF. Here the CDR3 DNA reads TGTGCCAGCAGCTTAGTTATGGGGCCGAACGGGGAGCTGTTTTTT. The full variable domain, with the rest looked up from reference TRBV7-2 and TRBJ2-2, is GAGVSQSPSNKVTEKGKDVELRCDPISGHTALYWYRQSLGQGLEFLIYFQGNSAPDKSGLPSDRFSAERTGGSVSTLTIQRTQQEDSAVYLCASSLVMGPNGELFFGEGSRLTVL.